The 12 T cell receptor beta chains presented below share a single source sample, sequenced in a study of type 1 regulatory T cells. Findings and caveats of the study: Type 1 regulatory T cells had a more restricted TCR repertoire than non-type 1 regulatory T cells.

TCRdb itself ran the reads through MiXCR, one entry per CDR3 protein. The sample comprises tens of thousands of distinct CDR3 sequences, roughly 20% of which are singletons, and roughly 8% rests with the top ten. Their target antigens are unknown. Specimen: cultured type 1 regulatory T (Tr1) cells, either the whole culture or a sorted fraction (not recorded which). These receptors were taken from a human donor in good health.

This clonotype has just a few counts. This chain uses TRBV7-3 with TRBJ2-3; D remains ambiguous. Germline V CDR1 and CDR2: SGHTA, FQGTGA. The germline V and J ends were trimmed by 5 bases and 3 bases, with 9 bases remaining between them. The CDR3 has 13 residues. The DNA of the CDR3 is TGTGCCAGCAGCACAGACCGGACAGATACGCAGTATTTT. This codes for CASSTDRTDTQYF.

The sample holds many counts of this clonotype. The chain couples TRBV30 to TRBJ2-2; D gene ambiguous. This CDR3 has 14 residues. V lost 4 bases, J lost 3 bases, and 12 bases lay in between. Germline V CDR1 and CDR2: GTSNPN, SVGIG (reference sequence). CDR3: CAWTAIGYTGELFF. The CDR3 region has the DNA TGTGCCTGGACGGCGATTGGCTACACCGGGGAGCTGTTTTTT.

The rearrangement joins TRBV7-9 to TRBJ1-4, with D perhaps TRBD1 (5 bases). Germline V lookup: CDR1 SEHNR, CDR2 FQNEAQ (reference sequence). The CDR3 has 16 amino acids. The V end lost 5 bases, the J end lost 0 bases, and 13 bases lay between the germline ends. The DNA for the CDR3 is TGTGCCAGCAGCCGCCTACAGGCGGCAACTAATGAAAAACTGTTTTTT. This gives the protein CASSRLQAATNEKLFF.

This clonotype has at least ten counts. The CDR3 DNA sequence: TGCAGTGCTAGGTCCGGGGGTGAAAAACTGTTTTTT. Protein sequence: CSARSGGEKLFF. The V and J genes are TRBV20-1 and TRBJ1-4; TRBD1 might be the D (5 bases). Between the trimmed V and J ends, which lost 3 bases and 7 bases, there was a span of 9 bases. The length of the CDR3 is 12 residues. The germline V gene has CDR1 DFQATT and CDR2 SNEGSKA (reference sequence).

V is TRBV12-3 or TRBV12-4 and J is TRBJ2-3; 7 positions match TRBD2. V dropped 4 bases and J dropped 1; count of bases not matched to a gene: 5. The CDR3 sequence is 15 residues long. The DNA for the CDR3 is TGTGCCAGCAGTTCTAGCGGTCTGCGCACAGATACGCAGTATTTT. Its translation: CASSSSGLRTDTQYF.

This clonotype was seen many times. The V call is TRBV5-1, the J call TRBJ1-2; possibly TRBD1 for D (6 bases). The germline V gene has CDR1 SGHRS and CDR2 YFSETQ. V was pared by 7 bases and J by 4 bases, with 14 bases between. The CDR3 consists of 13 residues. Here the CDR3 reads CASSEQGGYGYTF. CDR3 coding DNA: TGCGCCAGCTCGGAACAGGGCGGCTATGGCTACACCTTC.

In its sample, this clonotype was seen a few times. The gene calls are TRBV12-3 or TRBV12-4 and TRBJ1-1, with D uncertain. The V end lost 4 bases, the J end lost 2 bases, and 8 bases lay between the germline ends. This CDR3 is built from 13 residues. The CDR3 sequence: CASSSQSNTEAFF. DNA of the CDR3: TGTGCCAGCAGTTCACAATCTAACACTGAAGCTTTCTTT.

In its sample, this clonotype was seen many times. The DNA for the CDR3 is TGTGCCTGGAGTGTGAGCGAGACCCAGTACTTC. It specifies CAWSVSETQYF. This chain joins TRBV30 and TRBJ2-5; D not resolved. The length of the CDR3 is 11 residues. The germline V gene has CDR1 GTSNPN and CDR2 SVGIG (reference sequence). V shed 0 bases and J shed 5 bases, with 4 bases lying between them.

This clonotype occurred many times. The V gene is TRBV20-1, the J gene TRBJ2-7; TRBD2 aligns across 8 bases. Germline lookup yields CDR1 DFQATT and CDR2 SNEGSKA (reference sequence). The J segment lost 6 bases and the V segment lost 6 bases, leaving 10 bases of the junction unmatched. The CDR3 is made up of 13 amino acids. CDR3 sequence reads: CSAPGAGEREQYF. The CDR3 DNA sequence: TGCAGTGCCCCCGGAGCGGGAGAGCGCGAGCAGTACTTC.

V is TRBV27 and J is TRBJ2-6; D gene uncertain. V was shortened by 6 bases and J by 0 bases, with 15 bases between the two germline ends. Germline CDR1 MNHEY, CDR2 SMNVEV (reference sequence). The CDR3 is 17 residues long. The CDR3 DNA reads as TGTGCCAGCAGCCACGCGAGGTGGTTCTCTGGGGCCAACGTCCTGACTTTC. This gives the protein CASSHARWFSGANVLTF.

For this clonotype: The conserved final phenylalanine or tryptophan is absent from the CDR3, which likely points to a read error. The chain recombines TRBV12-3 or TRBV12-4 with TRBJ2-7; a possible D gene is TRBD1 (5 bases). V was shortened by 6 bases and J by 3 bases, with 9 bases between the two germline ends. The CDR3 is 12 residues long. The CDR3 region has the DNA TGTGCCAGCAGCCCAGACAGCTACGAGCAGTACCTC. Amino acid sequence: CASSPDSYEQYL.

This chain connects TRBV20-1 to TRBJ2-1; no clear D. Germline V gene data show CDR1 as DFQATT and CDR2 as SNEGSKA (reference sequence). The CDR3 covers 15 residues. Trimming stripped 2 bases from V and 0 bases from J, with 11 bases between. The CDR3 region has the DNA TGCAGTGCTAGATTCGTAAGGATCTCCTACAATGAGCAGTTCTTC. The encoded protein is CSARFVRISYNEQFF.